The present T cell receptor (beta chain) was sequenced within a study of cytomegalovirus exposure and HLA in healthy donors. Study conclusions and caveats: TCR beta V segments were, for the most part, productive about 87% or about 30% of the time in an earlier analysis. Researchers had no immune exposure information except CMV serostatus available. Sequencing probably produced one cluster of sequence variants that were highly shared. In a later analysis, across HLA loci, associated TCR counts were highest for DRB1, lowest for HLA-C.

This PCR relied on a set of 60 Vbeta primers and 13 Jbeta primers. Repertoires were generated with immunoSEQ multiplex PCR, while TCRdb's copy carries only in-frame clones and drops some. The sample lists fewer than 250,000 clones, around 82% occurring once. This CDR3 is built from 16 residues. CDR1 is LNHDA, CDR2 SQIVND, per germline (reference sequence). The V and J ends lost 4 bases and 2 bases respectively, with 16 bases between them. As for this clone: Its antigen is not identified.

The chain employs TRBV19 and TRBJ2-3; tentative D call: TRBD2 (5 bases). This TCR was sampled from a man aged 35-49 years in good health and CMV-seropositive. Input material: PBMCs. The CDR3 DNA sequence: TGTGCCAGTAGTACCATCCCGGACTTTAACACAGATACGCAGTATTTT. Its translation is CASSTIPDFNTDTQYF.